Below, 30 T cell receptor beta chains from the same sample are listed, as sequenced in a study of T cell responses to AZD1222 COVID-19 vaccine. TCRdb's copy holds only in-frame clones and misses some; the assay was immunoSEQ multiplex PCR. This sample has about 130,000 clones, with 80% to 90% found just once. The sample was peripheral blood, taken on day 0 of AZD1222 vaccination. These receptors originate from an adult in good health.

The V gene is TRBV6-2 or TRBV6-3, the J gene TRBJ2-3; 12 bases match TRBD2. Germline loops: CDR1 MNHEY, CDR2 SVGEGT. The CDR3 covers 16 residues. With 6 bases clipped from V and 2 bases from J, the junction kept 6 bases outside the gene matches. The CDR3 sequence is CASSLGLAGHTDTQYF. In DNA, the CDR3 is TGTGCCAGCAGCCTTGGACTAGCGGGACACACAGATACGCAGTATTTT.

V gene TRBV10-3 combines with J gene TRBJ2-1; 11 nucleotides match TRBD2. This CDR3 has 14 residues. The junction had 3 bases not matched to a gene; V was cut back by 4 bases and J by 7 bases. In germline, CDR1 is ENHRY, CDR2 SYGVKD. The CDR3 DNA reads TGTGCCATCAGTGTAGCGGGAGGGTGGAATGAGCAGTTCTTC. This codes for CAISVAGGWNEQFF.

Regarding this clone: Its ends do not fully match the called genes, so a read error is possible. This sequence joins TRBV27 and TRBJ2-7; 8 nucleotides line up with TRBD2. Germline V gene sequence: CDR1 MNHEY, CDR2 SMNVEV (reference sequence). CDR3 length: 14 amino acids. CDR3 sequence: CASSWAGGNYEQYF. CDR3 in DNA: TGTGCCAGTAGTTGGGCGGGGGGAAACTACGAGCAGTACTTC.

V gene TRBV4-1 combines with J gene TRBJ2-7; 11 nucleotides align to TRBD2. The CDR3 totals 15 residues. Germline CDR1 reads MGHRA; CDR2 reads YSYEKL. Germline trimming cut 3 bases from V and 3 bases from J; bases unmatched to any gene: 4. This CDR3 is CASSQGTSGFYEQYF. CDR3 DNA sequence: TGCGCCAGCAGCCAGGGGACTAGCGGTTTCTACGAGCAGTACTTC.

In this sample, this clone turned up once. V gene TRBV19 combines with J gene TRBJ2-7, with 9 bases fitting TRBD1. With 3 bases clipped from V and 1 base from J, the junction kept 10 bases outside the gene matches. The CDR3 has 17 residues. Germline lookup yields CDR1 LNHDA and CDR2 SQIVND (reference sequence). The CDR3 loop is CASSIPGQGGPSYEQYF. In DNA form, the CDR3 reads TGTGCCAGTAGTATTCCGGGACAGGGAGGCCCATCCTACGAGCAGTACTTC.

The rearrangement links TRBV6-4 to TRBJ2-1; no reliable D call. V was clipped by 2 bases and J by 0 bases, with 11 bases between them. The CDR3 is made up of 16 amino acids. Germline CDR1 is MRHNA and CDR2 is SNTAGT. The CDR3 loop reads CASSDTSRYSYNEQFF. The CDR3 region has the DNA TGTGCCAGCAGTGACACGTCGCGGTACTCCTACAATGAGCAGTTCTTC.

The rearrangement joins TRBV7-3 to TRBJ2-1; TRBD2 matches at 15 bases. The CDR3 has 18 amino acids. The germline CDR1 and CDR2 sequences are SGHTA and FQGTGA. Germline trimming cut 0 bases from V and 7 bases from J; bases unmatched to any gene: 7. CDR3 nucleotide sequence: TGTGCCAGCAGCTTAACACTGCTGGGACTAGCGGGAGGAAATGAGCAGTTCTTC. Its translation is CASSLTLLGLAGGNEQFF. Full variable domain (remainder filled in from reference TRBV7-3 and TRBJ2-1): GAGVSQTPSNKVTEKGKYVELRCDPISGHTALYWYRQSLGQGPEFLIYFQGTGAADDSGLPNDRFFAVRPEGSVSTLKIQRTERGDSAVYLCASSLTLLGLAGGNEQFFGPGTRLTVL.

The chain links TRBV5-1 to TRBJ1-6, with 7 bases aligning to TRBD1. CDR3 size: 13 residues. With 4 bases clipped from V and 11 bases from J, the junction kept 6 bases outside the gene matches. The germline CDR1 and CDR2 sequences are SGHRS and YFSETQ. The CDR3 bases are TGCGCCAGCAGCATGGGACAGCCACCACCCCTCCACTTT. Amino acids: CASSMGQPPPLHF.

The chain links TRBV10-1 to TRBJ2-7; tentative D call: TRBD1 (6 bases). Trimming stripped 4 bases from V and 0 bases from J, with 10 bases between. Germline CDR1 and CDR2: WNHNN and SYGVQD (reference sequence). This CDR3 contains 14 residues. The chain's CDR3 is CASSVTGTSYEQYF. In nucleotides, the CDR3 is TGCGCCAGCAGTGTAACAGGGACCTCCTACGAGCAGTACTTC.

The chain is built from TRBV2 and TRBJ2-3; 14 positions agree with TRBD2. The CDR3 extends over 16 amino acids. V trimming: 6 bases; J trimming: 1 base; junction bases outside the gene matches: 3. From germline, CDR1 is SNHLY and CDR2 FYNNEI. The CDR3 DNA reads as TGTGCCAGCAGGGCGGGACTAGCGGGAGGCACAGATACGCAGTATTTT. This encodes CASRAGLAGGTDTQYF.

The chain is built from TRBV6-6 and TRBJ2-1; TRBD2 matches at 15 bases. V shed 10 bases and J 7 bases; nucleotides not matched to a gene: 11. CDR3 length: 16 residues. Germline CDR1 reads MNHNY; CDR2 reads SVGAGI (reference sequence). The CDR3 DNA sequence: TGTGCCACCCAGGGACTAGCGGGAGGTAATGAGAATGAGCAGTTCTTC. Its protein product is CATQGLAGGNENEQFF.

The chain recombines TRBV19 with TRBJ2-6; the D is unclear. Trimming removed 3 bases from V and 1 base from J, with 7 bases in between. This CDR3 is built from 15 residues. CDR1 is LNHDA, CDR2 SQIVND, per germline (reference sequence). CDR3 amino acids: CASSMRSSGANVLTF. CDR3 DNA: TGTGCCAGTAGTATGAGGTCTTCTGGGGCCAACGTCCTGACTTTC.

This clone has just one count. This sequence joins TRBV19 and TRBJ2-7, with TRBD2 identical over 10 bases. Germline CDR1 reads LNHDA; CDR2 reads SQIVND (reference sequence). The CDR3 extends over 15 amino acids. V gave up 5 bases and J gave up 7 bases; unmatched junction bases: 11. The CDR3 sequence: CASSVDSSGSGEQYF. CDR3 coding DNA: TGTGCCAGTAGTGTTGACTCTAGCGGGAGTGGGGAGCAGTACTTC.

This clone has a single count. This chain joins TRBV28 and TRBJ1-2, with 7 bases that match TRBD1. This CDR3 has 13 residues. Germline V gives CDR1 MDHEN, CDR2 SYDVKM. V was pared by 10 bases and J by 5 bases, with 10 bases of the junction left unmatched. Here the CDR3 DNA reads TGTGCCACCACCCGGGACAGCTTTTATGGCTACACCTTC. This gives the protein CATTRDSFYGYTF.

The CDR3 loop reads CASSVGTAGVQETQYF. Written as DNA, the CDR3 is TGTGCCAGCAGCGTAGGAACGGCGGGGGTCCAAGAGACCCAGTACTTC. V and J are TRBV9 and TRBJ2-5, with 7 bases lining up with TRBD2. V shed 0 bases, J shed 1 base, and the junction held 6 bases outside the gene matches. The germline gives CDR1 SGDLS, CDR2 YYNGEE. The CDR3 consists of 16 residues.

The J gene is TRBJ2-5, the V gene TRBV27; 13 bases are a match to TRBD2. The CDR3 spans 15 residues. From germline, CDR1 is MNHEY and CDR2 SMNVEV (reference sequence). V shed 4 bases, J shed 5 bases, and the junction held 4 bases outside the gene matches. CDR3 nucleotides: TGTGCCAGCAGTTGGACTAGCGGGAGAGGGGAGACCCAGTACTTC. Protein product: CASSWTSGRGETQYF.

The V gene is TRBV5-1, the J gene TRBJ2-3; 8 bases align to TRBD2. Germline CDR1 and CDR2: SGHRS and YFSETQ. The CDR3 spans 15 residues. The junction had 10 bases not matched to a gene; V was cut back by 7 bases and J by 3 bases. CDR3 in DNA: TGCGCCAGCGGCCAAGCGGGAGTAACGACAGATACGCAGTATTTT. Translation: CASGQAGVTTDTQYF.

Remarks on this clone: The same CDR3 also results from other DNA sequences found in this sample. The rearrangement links TRBV9 to TRBJ1-1; D gene unclear. Germline loops: CDR1 SGDLS, CDR2 YYNGEE. This CDR3 spans 13 amino acids. The V and J ends lost 0 bases and 4 bases respectively, with 7 bases between them. The chain's CDR3 is CASSVGGSTEAFF. CDR3 DNA sequence: TGTGCCAGCAGCGTAGGGGGTAGCACTGAAGCTTTCTTT.

In its sample, this clone was seen once. The chain joins TRBV11-2 to TRBJ2-7; possible D gene TRBD2, 6 bases. Germline CDR1 is SGHAT and CDR2 is FQNNGV. Deletions cut 4 bases from V and 1 base from J, with 17 bases between. The CDR3 runs 16 residues. CDR3 region: CASSSIDAGMSYEQYF. CDR3 nucleotides: TGTGCCAGCAGCTCGATTGACGCGGGGATGTCCTACGAGCAGTACTTC.

The chain uses TRBV3-1 (or the pseudogene TRBV3-2) and TRBJ1-3; D might be TRBD1 (5 bases). Germline V gives CDR1 LGHDT, CDR2 YNNKEL (reference sequence). V was shortened by 0 bases and J by 8 bases, with 8 bases between the two germline ends. The CDR3 is 13 amino acids. The CDR3 loop reads CASSQEGTYTIYF. As DNA, the CDR3 is TGTGCCAGCAGCCAAGAGGGGACGTACACCATATATTTT.

This chain connects TRBV24-1 to TRBJ2-7, with 9 positions matching TRBD2. Losses at the gene ends were 8 bases for V and 1 base for J; bases not matched to a gene: 23. Germline V CDR1 and CDR2: KGHDR, SFDVKD. The CDR3 length is 20 residues. The CDR3, as DNA: TGTGCCACCATTCGACCATTTGTAGCGGGAGAGGACAGCCGTTCCTACGAGCAGTACTTC. This translates into CATIRPFVAGEDSRSYEQYF.

The V and J genes are TRBV11-3 and TRBJ2-7, with TRBD1 identical over 7 bases. V trimming: 2 bases; J trimming: 4 bases; junction bases outside the gene matches: 5. Germline V CDR1 and CDR2: SGHNT, YENEEA. This CDR3 is built from 14 residues. CDR3 in amino acids: CASSLLGTDYEQYF. CDR3 DNA sequence: TGTGCCAGCAGCTTACTCGGGACAGATTACGAGCAGTACTTC.

CDR3 loop: CAWSPSGLAGGPSYF. CDR3 in DNA: TGTGCCTGGAGTCCCTCGGGACTAGCGGGAGGGCCGTCATACTTC. The chain has TRBV30 and TRBJ2-7; 16 nucleotides align to TRBD2. Germline CDR1 and CDR2: GTSNPN and SVGIG (reference sequence). CDR3 length: 15 residues. V lost 2 bases, J lost 13 bases, and 11 bases stayed unmatched.

Worth noting for this clone: One junction end disagrees with the germline gene, perhaps due to a read error. V is TRBV28 and J is TRBJ2-5; D remains unclear. CDR1 is MDHEN, CDR2 SYDVKM, per germline. CDR3 size: 16 residues. Here the CDR3 reads CAGSLARGRVQETQYF. The CDR3 DNA is TGTGCCGGCAGTTTAGCCCGAGGTCGAGTTCAAGAGACCCAGTACTTC.

The chain joins TRBV11-2 to TRBJ1-3; D perhaps matches TRBD1 (6 bases). CDR3 size: 17 residues. CDR1 and CDR2 (germline): SGHAT, FQNNGV. Trimming removed 6 bases from V and 8 bases from J, with 26 bases in between. The CDR3 sequence is CASRLHRDIETFDTIYF. The CDR3 DNA reads TGTGCCAGCAGACTACACCGGGACATCGAGACGTTTGACACCATATATTTT. Using reference TRBV11-2 and TRBJ1-3 for the parts outside the CDR3, the full variable domain is EAGVAQSPRYKIIEKRQSVAFWCNPISGHATLYWYQQILGQGPKLLIQFQNNGVVDDSQLPKDRFSAERLKGVDSTLKIQPAKLEDSAVYLCASRLHRDIETFDTIYFGEGSWLTVV.

The chain employs TRBV10-3 and TRBJ1-4; 7 bases are a match to TRBD1. The CDR3 length is 16 residues. Germline V lookup: CDR1 ENHRY, CDR2 SYGVKD. J was trimmed by 3 bases and V by 3 bases; bases with no gene match: 7. The CDR3 region has the DNA TGTGCCATCAGTGAAAATCGACAGGGTTCTAATGAAAAACTGTTTTTT. This sequence encodes CAISENRQGSNEKLFF.

The chain uses TRBV5-1 and TRBJ2-1, with TRBD2 matching over 8 bases. Germline V CDR1 and CDR2: SGHRS, YFSETQ. The CDR3 length is 16 residues. V shed 5 bases, J shed 2 bases, and the junction held 9 bases outside the gene matches. CDR3 sequence reads: CASSSPTSGAYNEQFF. The CDR3 DNA follows: TGCGCCAGCAGTTCTCCAACTAGCGGCGCCTACAATGAGCAGTTCTTC.

The chain uses TRBV18 and TRBJ1-5; unclear D gene. The germline V gene encodes CDR1 KGHSH and CDR2 LQKENI. The CDR3 is made up of 15 amino acids. V lost 6 bases to trimming and J lost 6 bases, with 18 bases between them. CDR3: CASSHNARAPQPQHF. CDR3 nucleotides: TGTGCCAGCTCTCACAATGCGAGGGCGCCTCAGCCCCAGCATTTT.

V is TRBV12-3 or TRBV12-4 and J is TRBJ1-1; D possibly corresponds to TRBD1 (5 bases). Trimming removed 1 base from V and 6 bases from J, with 9 bases in between. This CDR3 has 13 residues. This chain's CDR3 is CASSLGTGSEAFF. Here the CDR3 DNA reads TGTGCCAGCAGTTTAGGTACAGGTTCTGAAGCTTTCTTT.

DNA of the CDR3: TGTGCCAGCAGCGTAAGAGGGCCCTCCTCTGGGGCCAACGTCCTGACTTTC. This gives the protein CASSVRGPSSGANVLTF. The gene calls are TRBV9 and TRBJ2-6, with D possibly being TRBD2 (5 bases). Per germline, CDR1 SGDLS and CDR2 YYNGEE. The CDR3 has 17 amino acids. Trimming stripped 1 base from V and 0 bases from J, with 11 bases between. Based on the CDR3 plus reference TRBV9 and TRBJ2-6, the full variable domain is DSGVTQTPKHLITATGQRVTLRCSPRSGDLSVYWYQQSLDQGLQFLIQYYNGEERAKGNILERFSAQQFPDLHSELNLSSLELGDSALYFCASSVRGPSSGANVLTFGAGSRLTVL.